The sample holds a few counts of the clone carrying this T cell receptor beta chain. Its antigen is currently unknown. Expressed TCRB transcripts were sequenced because the entire RNA isolate underwent reverse transcription. Sequenced by immunoSEQ multiplex PCR; TCRdb stores in-frame clones only, minus some. The sample shows fewer than 450,000 clones, roughly 13% of them seen only once. This specimen belongs to a study of beta chain features in type 1 diabetes. The wider study: Cell yields, gender and age were similar in healthy donors and patients.

The germline CDR1 and CDR2 sequences are MNHNY and SVGAGI (reference sequence). V lost 7 bases and J lost 0, with 13 bases in between. The CDR3 totals 15 residues. Notes on the study in general: Cells that show high TCR expression could be over-represented by cDNA sequencing. Patients and controls would be equally affected if PCR favored shorter templates. In all four CD4+ subsets, TCRB CDR3 length was significantly, moderately reduced in type 1 diabetes.

Via CD45RO/CCR7/CD25/CD127/CD95/CD27, cells of the CD4+ naive, central memory, regulatory and stem cell-like memory subsets were sorted. This clonotype originated in a woman between 18 and 29 years old with type 1 diabetes. The V call is TRBV6-6, the J call TRBJ1-5; tentative D call: TRBD1 (5 bases). Sequenced: naive CD4+ T cells from blood. The CDR3, as DNA: TGTGCCAGCAAAAGGATCAGGGATAGCAATCAGCCCCAGCATTTT. Its translation: CASKRIRDSNQPQHF.